A selection of T cell receptor beta chains follows, all from one sample in a study of identical twins. TCRdb called the 5' RACE reads again in MiXCR, with one record for every CDR3 protein. In the table there are approximately 1.8 million distinct CDR3 sequences, about 31% of which are singletons. Sequenced: cord blood. The receptors were sampled from a newborn girl in good health. Both conserved end residues are part of each CDR3. D genes are given only for firm matches. Clone size is stated in some rows and not others, as once, few, many or a class when expanded.

d_gene,j_gene,abundance,v_gene,CDR3aa,CDR3nt
-,TRBJ2-7,-,TRBV20-1,CSARGAVPPHSYNEQYF,TGCAGTGCTAGGGGGGCGGTCCCACCCCACTCCTACAATGAGCAGTACTTC
-,TRBJ2-2,-,TRBV29-1,CSVEKKSRRHTGELFF,TGCAGCGTTGAAAAGAAATCGAGGCGGCACACCGGGGAGCTGTTTTTT
TRBD1,TRBJ1-1,few,TRBV5-1,CASRSWGGRDSEAFF,TGCGCCAGCAGAAGTTGGGGGGGTAGGGACAGTGAAGCTTTCTTT
-,TRBJ2-1,few,TRBV20-1,CSARARTSSSYNEQFF,TGCAGTGCTAGAGCCCGGACTTCTAGCTCCTACAATGAGCAGTTCTTC
-,TRBJ2-6,few,TRBV28,CATRLLGANVLTF,TGTGCCACCCGTCTCTTAGGGGCCAACGTCCTGACTTTC
-,TRBJ1-2,-,TRBV6-1,CASSESGQDYGYTF,TGTGCCAGCAGTGAATCCGGGCAGGACTATGGCTACACCTTC
TRBD2,TRBJ2-7,few,TRBV28,CASRLRLAESYEQYF,TGTGCCAGCAGGTTGCGACTAGCGGAGAGCTACGAGCAGTACTTC
TRBD1,TRBJ2-7,-,TRBV6-2/TRBV6-3,CASSPRDRIYEQYF,TGTGCCAGCAGTCCGCGGGACAGGATATACGAGCAGTACTTC
TRBD1,TRBJ1-6,once,TRBV5-1,CASSLGTGGMNSPLHF,TGCGCCAGCAGCCTGGGGACAGGGGGGATGAATTCACCCCTCCACTTT
TRBD1,TRBJ2-5,-,TRBV20-1,CSAHNRGHEETQYF,TGCAGTGCTCACAACAGGGGGCACGAAGAGACCCAGTACTTC
TRBD1,TRBJ1-2,few,TRBV7-6,CASSLGTGGKDSYGYTF,TGTGCCAGCAGCTTAGGGACAGGGGGTAAAGATAGCTATGGCTACACCTTC
TRBD2,TRBJ2-4,few,TRBV20-1,CSAPRTSRRENIQYF,TGCAGTGCTCCTCGGACTAGCCGGAGAGAAAACATTCAGTACTTC
-,TRBJ2-6,-,TRBV11-1,CASSLDRYRGANVLTF,TGTGCCAGCAGCTTAGATAGGTATCGCGGGGCCAACGTCCTGACTTTC
TRBD1,TRBJ2-3,-,TRBV25-1,CAGSTGGGTDTQYF,TGTGCCGGCTCGACAGGGGGCGGGACAGATACGCAGTATTTT
-,TRBJ1-5,-,TRBV15,CATSRDGVGNQPQHF,TGTGCCACCAGCAGAGATGGAGTTGGCAATCAGCCCCAGCATTTT
-,TRBJ2-7,once,TRBV11-2,CASSLDRQFIEQYF,TGTGCCAGCAGCTTAGATCGACAGTTCATTGAGCAGTACTTC
-,TRBJ2-5,-,TRBV4-3,CASSEDRRDWETQYF,TGCGCCAGCAGCGAAGATCGGCGGGATTGGGAGACCCAGTACTTC
-,TRBJ2-7,-,TRBV12-3/TRBV12-4,CASSYSPTRVRGEQYF,TGTGCCAGCAGTTATTCCCCGACTAGGGTGCGAGGCGAGCAGTACTTC
-,TRBJ2-2,-,TRBV9,CASSRRQSPTNTGELFF,TGTGCCAGCAGCCGCAGACAGTCCCCCACGAACACCGGGGAGCTGTTTTTT
-,TRBJ1-1,few,TRBV4-1,CASSLSPGSTEAFF,TGCGCCAGCAGCCTTAGCCCCGGGAGCACTGAAGCTTTCTTT
TRBD1,TRBJ1-2,-,TRBV6-6,CASSKKTGAGYGYTF,TGTGCCAGCAGTAAGAAGACAGGGGCTGGCTATGGCTACACCTTC
-,TRBJ2-1,-,TRBV5-1,CASSLPGLQFF,TGCGCCAGCAGCTTGCCCGGACTTCAGTTCTTC
-,TRBJ1-1,few,TRBV11-3,CASSFWAGSTNTEAFF,TGTGCCAGCAGCTTTTGGGCAGGGTCGACGAACACTGAAGCTTTCTTT
-,TRBJ2-1,-,TRBV29-1,CSGDGGGLPYNEQFF,TGCAGCGGCGACGGCGGGGGCCTCCCCTACAATGAGCAGTTCTTC
-,TRBJ1-2,few,TRBV3-1,CASSQYQVSNGGYTF,TGTGCCAGCAGCCAATACCAGGTCAGCAACGGTGGCTACACCTTC
TRBD1,TRBJ2-7,-,TRBV14,CASSLDRGVGLWNEQYF,TGTGCCAGCAGCCTCGACAGGGGGGTCGGCCTCTGGAACGAGCAGTACTTC
TRBD2,TRBJ2-1,-,TRBV20-1,CSARGVGRAPLNEQFF,TGCAGTGCTAGAGGAGTCGGGAGGGCACCTCTCAATGAGCAGTTCTTC
-,TRBJ2-7,few,TRBV4-1,CASSQGRLPTYEQYF,TGCGCCAGCAGCCAAGGACGTCTACCGACATACGAGCAGTACTTC
TRBD1,TRBJ1-2,-,TRBV20-1,CSARPAGGGYTF,TGCAGTGCCAGACCCGCAGGGGGTGGCTACACCTTC
-,TRBJ2-7,-,TRBV5-1,CASNLDHLYEQYF,TGCGCCAGCAACTTGGATCATCTCTACGAGCAGTACTTC
-,TRBJ2-6,few,TRBV5-1,CASSLRPDGELAGANVLTF,TGCGCCAGCAGCTTAAGACCGGACGGGGAACTTGCTGGGGCCAACGTCCTGACTTTC
-,TRBJ2-1,-,TRBV20-1,CSVPDPLGALSYNEQFF,TGCAGTGTCCCAGACCCTCTAGGGGCCCTCTCCTACAATGAGCAGTTCTTC
-,TRBJ2-6,few,TRBV10-1,CASSNREGANVLTF,TGCGCCAGCAGTAACAGGGAAGGGGCCAACGTCCTGACTTTC
-,TRBJ2-3,many,TRBV18,CASSRFRDTQYF,TGTGCCAGCTCACGGTTCAGGGATACGCAGTATTTT
TRBD2,TRBJ2-5,few,TRBV20-1,CSARGRLAAQETQYF,TGCAGTGCTAGAGGTCGACTAGCGGCCCAAGAGACCCAGTACTTC
-,TRBJ1-2,-,TRBV15,CATSRDRTGLWGYTF,TGTGCCACCAGCAGAGATCGAACAGGGTTGTGGGGCTACACCTTC
-,TRBJ2-7,-,TRBV12-3/TRBV12-4,CASSLAGGHSYEQYF,TGTGCCAGCAGTTTAGCCGGGGGACATAGTTACGAGCAGTACTTC
-,TRBJ1-2,-,TRBV6-6,CASSYSSFRTDYGYTF,TGTGCCAGCAGTTACTCGTCATTTAGGACAGACTATGGCTACACCTTC
TRBD2,TRBJ2-1,few,TRBV5-1,CASSLDRLAGYNEQFF,TGCGCCAGCAGCTTGGATAGACTAGCGGGATACAATGAGCAGTTCTTC
-,TRBJ1-4,-,TRBV4-2,CASSQDSPNEKLFF,TGTGCCAGCAGCCAGGACAGCCCTAATGAAAAACTGTTTTTT
TRBD2,TRBJ2-3,once,TRBV27,CASSAPGLAGAGTQYF,TGTGCCAGCAGCGCACCCGGACTAGCGGGAGCAGGTACGCAGTATTTT
-,TRBJ1-2,-,TRBV12-3/TRBV12-4,CASSRQFSYGYTF,TGTGCCAGCAGCCGACAGTTCTCCTATGGCTACACCTTC
-,TRBJ1-1,-,TRBV12-3/TRBV12-4,CASSPTPGTEAFF,TGTGCCAGCAGCCCGACCCCGGGCACTGAAGCTTTCTTT
-,TRBJ1-6,-,TRBV2,CASSERGQGYSLLHF,TGTGCCAGCAGTGAGAGGGGTCAGGGATATTCACTCCTCCACTTT
TRBD2,TRBJ2-1,-,TRBV2,CASRRLAGTNNEQFF,TGTGCCAGCAGGCGTCTAGCGGGAACGAACAATGAGCAGTTCTTC
TRBD1,TRBJ2-4,many,TRBV2,CASTSRTGPAKNIQYF,TGTGCCAGCACTTCCAGGACAGGCCCAGCCAAAAACATTCAGTACTTC
TRBD2,TRBJ2-7,-,TRBV20-1,CSARDPGIGLAGYNEQYF,TGCAGTGCTAGAGATCCGGGAATAGGACTAGCGGGATATAATGAGCAGTACTTC
-,TRBJ1-1,few,TRBV20-1,CSANTVNTEAFF,TGCAGTGCCAACACAGTGAACACTGAAGCTTTCTTT
-,TRBJ2-3,many,TRBV29-1,CSVEDYTDTQYF,TGCAGCGTTGAAGATTACACAGATACGCAGTATTTT
-,TRBJ2-1,-,TRBV5-5,CASSLWAEYYNEQFF,TGTGCCAGCAGCTTGTGGGCGGAGTACTACAATGAGCAGTTCTTC
TRBD1,TRBJ1-2,few,TRBV20-1,CSASQDRGYGYTF,TGCAGTGCTTCCCAGGACAGGGGCTATGGCTACACCTTC
-,TRBJ2-4,-,TRBV20-1,CSARAPDSADIQYF,TGCAGTGCTAGAGCCCCGGACTCAGCGGACATTCAGTACTTC
-,TRBJ1-2,few,TRBV5-1,CASSSEGVGANGYTF,TGCGCCAGCAGCTCTGAGGGGGTAGGGGCGAATGGCTACACCTTC
-,TRBJ2-1,many,TRBV7-2,CASSLVPPYNEQFF,TGTGCCAGCAGCTTAGTTCCCCCCTACAATGAGCAGTTCTTC
TRBD2,TRBJ2-5,-,TRBV7-2,CANSLGGTSGETQYF,TGTGCCAACAGCTTAGGAGGGACTAGCGGAGAGACCCAGTACTTC
-,TRBJ2-5,-,TRBV24-1,CATSADWHGEQYF,TGTGCCACCAGTGCCGACTGGCATGGTGAGCAGTACTTC
TRBD1,TRBJ1-6,-,TRBV5-1,CASSLEPGGSYNSPLHF,TGCGCCAGCAGCTTGGAACCAGGGGGCTCCTATAATTCACCCCTCCACTTT
TRBD2,TRBJ2-7,-,TRBV28,CASWAGAGYEQYF,TGTGCCAGCTGGGCGGGAGCAGGATACGAGCAGTACTTC
-,TRBJ1-5,-,TRBV5-6,CASSPMDSNQPQHF,TGTGCCAGCAGCCCCATGGATAGCAATCAGCCCCAGCATTTT